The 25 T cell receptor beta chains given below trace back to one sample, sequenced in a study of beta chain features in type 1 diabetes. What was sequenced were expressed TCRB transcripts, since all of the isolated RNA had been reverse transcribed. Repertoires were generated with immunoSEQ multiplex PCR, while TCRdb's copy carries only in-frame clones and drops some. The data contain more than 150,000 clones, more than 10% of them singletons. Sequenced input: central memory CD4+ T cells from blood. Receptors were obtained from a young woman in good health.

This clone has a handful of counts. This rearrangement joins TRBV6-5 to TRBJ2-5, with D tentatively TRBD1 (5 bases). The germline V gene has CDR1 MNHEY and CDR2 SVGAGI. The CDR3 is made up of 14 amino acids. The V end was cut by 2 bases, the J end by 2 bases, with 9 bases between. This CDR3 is CASSYGAGQETQYF. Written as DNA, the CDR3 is TGTGCCAGCAGTTACGGGGCAGGGCAAGAGACCCAGTACTTC.

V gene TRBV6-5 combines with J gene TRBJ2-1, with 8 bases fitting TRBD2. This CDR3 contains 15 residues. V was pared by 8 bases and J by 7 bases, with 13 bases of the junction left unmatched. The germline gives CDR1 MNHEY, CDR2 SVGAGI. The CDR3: CASREREWVGNEQFF. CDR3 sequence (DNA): TGTGCCAGCCGCGAGCGGGAGTGGGTCGGGAATGAGCAGTTCTTC.

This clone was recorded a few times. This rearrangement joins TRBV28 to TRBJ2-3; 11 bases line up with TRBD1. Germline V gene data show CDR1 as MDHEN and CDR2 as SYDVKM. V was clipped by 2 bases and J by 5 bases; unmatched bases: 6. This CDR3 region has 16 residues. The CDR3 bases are TGTGCCAGCAGTTTACCGGGACAGGGGGGAATAGATACGCAGTATTTT. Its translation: CASSLPGQGGIDTQYF.

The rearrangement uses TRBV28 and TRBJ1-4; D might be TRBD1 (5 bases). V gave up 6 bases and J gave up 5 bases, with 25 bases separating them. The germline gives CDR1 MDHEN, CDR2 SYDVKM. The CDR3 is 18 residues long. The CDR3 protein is CASRTSFGGEGANEKLFF. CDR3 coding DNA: TGTGCCAGCAGGACGTCATTCGGGGGAGAAGGGGCCAATGAAAAACTGTTTTTT.

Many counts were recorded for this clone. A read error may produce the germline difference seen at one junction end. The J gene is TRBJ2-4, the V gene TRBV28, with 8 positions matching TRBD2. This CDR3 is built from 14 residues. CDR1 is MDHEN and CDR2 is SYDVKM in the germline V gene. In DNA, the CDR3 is TGTGCCACCAGTTTAGTCGGACTAGCCTACATTCAGTACTTC. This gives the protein CATSLVGLAYIQYF. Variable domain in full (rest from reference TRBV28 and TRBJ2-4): DVKVTQSSRYLVKRTGEKVFLECVQDMDHENMFWYRQDPGLGLRLIYFSYDVKMKEKGDIPEGYSVSREKKERFSLILESASTNQTSMYLCATSLVGLAYIQYFGAGTRLSVL.

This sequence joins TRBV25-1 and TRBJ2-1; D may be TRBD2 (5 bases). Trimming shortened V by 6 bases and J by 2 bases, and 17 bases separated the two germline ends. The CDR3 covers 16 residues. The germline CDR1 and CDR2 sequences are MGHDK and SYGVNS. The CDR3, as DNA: TGTGCCAGCAGCTTAACGACTACTGGGGCCTACAATGAGCAGTTCTTC. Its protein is CASSLTTTGAYNEQFF.

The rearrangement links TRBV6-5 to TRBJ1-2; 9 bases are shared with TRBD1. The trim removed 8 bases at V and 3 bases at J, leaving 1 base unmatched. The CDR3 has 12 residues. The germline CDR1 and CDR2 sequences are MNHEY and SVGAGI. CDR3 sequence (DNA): TGTGCCAGCCGACAGGGGGACTATGGCTACACCTTC. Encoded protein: CASRQGDYGYTF.

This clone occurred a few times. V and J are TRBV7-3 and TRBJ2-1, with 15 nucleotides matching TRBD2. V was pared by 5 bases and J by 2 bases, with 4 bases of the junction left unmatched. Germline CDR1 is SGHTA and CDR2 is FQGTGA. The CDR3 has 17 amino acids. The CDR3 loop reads CASSRTSGRAPYNEQFF. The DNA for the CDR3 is TGTGCCAGCAGCAGGACTAGCGGGAGGGCACCCTACAATGAGCAGTTCTTC.

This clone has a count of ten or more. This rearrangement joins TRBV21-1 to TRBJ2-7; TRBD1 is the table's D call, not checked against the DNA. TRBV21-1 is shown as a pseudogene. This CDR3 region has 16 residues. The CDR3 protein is CASSKARGTRDYEQYF. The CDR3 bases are TGTGCCAGCAGCAAAGCTAGGGGGACAAGGGACTACGAGCAGTACTTC.

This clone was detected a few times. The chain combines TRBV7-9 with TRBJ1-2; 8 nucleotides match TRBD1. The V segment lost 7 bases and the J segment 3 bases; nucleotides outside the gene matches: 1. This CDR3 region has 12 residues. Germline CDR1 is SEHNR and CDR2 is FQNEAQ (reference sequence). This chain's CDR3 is CASTDRDYGYTF. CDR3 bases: TGTGCCAGCACGGACAGGGACTATGGCTACACCTTC.

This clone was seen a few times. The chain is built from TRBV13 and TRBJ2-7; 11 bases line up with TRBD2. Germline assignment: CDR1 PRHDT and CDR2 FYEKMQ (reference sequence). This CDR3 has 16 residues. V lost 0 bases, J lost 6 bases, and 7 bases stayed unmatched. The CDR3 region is CASSLGPGLAGREQYF. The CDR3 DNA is TGTGCCAGCAGCTTAGGCCCCGGACTAGCGGGTCGCGAGCAGTACTTC. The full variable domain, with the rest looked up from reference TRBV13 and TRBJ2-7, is AAGVIQSPRHLIKEKRETATLKCYPIPRHDTVYWYQQGPGQDPQFLISFYEKMQSDKGSIPDRFSAQQFSDYHSELNMSSLELGDSALYFCASSLGPGLAGREQYFGPGTRLTVT.

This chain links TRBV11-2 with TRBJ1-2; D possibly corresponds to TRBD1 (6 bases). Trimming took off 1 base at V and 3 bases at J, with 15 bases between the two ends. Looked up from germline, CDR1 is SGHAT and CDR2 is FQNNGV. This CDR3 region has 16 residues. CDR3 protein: CASSLGGGASHYGYTF. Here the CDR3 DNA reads TGTGCCAGCAGCTTAGGGGGGGGCGCGAGTCACTATGGCTACACCTTC.

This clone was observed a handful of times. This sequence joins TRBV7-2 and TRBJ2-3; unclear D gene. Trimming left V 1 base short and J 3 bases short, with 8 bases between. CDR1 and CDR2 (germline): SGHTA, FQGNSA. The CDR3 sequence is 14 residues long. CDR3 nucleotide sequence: TGTGCCAGCAGCTTAGGGCCGTTAACAGATACGCAGTATTTT. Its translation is CASSLGPLTDTQYF.

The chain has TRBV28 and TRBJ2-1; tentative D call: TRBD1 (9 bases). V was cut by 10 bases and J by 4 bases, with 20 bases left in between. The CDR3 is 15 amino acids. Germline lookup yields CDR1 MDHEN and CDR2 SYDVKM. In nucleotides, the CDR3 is TGTGCCACCTCGCGGGGGGACAGGGATTACAATGAGCAGTTCTTC. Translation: CATSRGDRDYNEQFF.

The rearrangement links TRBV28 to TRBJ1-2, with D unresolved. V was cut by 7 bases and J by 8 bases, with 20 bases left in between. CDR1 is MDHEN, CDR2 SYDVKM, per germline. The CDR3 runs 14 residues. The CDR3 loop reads CASTSPTYGRGYTF. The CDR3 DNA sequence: TGTGCCAGCACATCTCCGACGTACGGGAGGGGCTACACCTTC.

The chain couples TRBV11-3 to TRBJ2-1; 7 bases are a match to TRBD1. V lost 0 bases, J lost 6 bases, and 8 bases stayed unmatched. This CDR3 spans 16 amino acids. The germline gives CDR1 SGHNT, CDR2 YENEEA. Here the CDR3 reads CASSLDVGTEPNEQFF. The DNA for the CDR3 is TGTGCCAGCAGCTTAGATGTCGGGACAGAACCCAATGAGCAGTTCTTC.

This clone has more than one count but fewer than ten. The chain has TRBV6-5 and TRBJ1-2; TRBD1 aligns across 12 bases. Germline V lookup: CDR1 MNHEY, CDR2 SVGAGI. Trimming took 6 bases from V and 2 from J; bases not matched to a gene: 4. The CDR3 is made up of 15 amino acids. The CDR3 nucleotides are TGTGCCAGCAGCACCGGGACAGGGGGCAACTATGGCTACACCTTC. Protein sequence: CASSTGTGGNYGYTF.

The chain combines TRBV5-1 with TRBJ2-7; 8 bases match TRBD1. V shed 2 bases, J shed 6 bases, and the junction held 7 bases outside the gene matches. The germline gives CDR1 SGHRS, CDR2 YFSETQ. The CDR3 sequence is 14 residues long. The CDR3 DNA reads TGCGCCAGCAGCTTTGAACAGGGGGTTAGCGAGCAGTACTTC. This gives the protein CASSFEQGVSEQYF.

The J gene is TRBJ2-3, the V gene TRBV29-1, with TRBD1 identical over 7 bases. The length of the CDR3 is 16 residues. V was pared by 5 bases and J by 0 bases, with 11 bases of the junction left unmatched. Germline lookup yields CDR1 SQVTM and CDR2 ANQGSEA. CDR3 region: CSVNRGQHTSTDTQYF. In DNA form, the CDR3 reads TGCAGCGTTAATAGGGGGCAGCACACTAGCACAGATACGCAGTATTTT.

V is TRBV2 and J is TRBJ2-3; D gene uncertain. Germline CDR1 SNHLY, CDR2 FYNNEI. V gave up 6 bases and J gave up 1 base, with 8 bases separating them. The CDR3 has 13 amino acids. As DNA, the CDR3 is TGTGCCAGCAGGCTTAGTCGCACAGATACGCAGTATTTT. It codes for CASRLSRTDTQYF.

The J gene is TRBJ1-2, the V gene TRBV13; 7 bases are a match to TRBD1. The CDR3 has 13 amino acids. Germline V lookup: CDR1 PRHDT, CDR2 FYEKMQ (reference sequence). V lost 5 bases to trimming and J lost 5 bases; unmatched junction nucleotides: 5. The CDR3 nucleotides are TGTGCCAGCAGCCGGGACAGTGGGTATGGCTACACCTTC. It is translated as CASSRDSGYGYTF.

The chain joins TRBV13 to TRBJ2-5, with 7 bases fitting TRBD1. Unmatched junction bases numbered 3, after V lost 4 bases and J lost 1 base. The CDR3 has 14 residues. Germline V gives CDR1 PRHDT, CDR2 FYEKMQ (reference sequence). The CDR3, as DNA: TGTGCCAGCAGCTCGACAGGGTTCCAAGAGACCCAGTACTTC. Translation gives CASSSTGFQETQYF.

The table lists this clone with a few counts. The CDR3 DNA sequence: TGTGCCAGCAGCTTATCCGGACAGGGATATTTCTTC. It specifies CASSLSGQGYFF. The J gene is TRBJ2-1, the V gene TRBV7-9; 8 positions agree with TRBD1. The germline gives CDR1 SEHNR, CDR2 FQNEAQ (reference sequence). CDR3 length equals 12 residues. After removal of 2 bases from V and 16 bases from J, the junction contained 7 bases not matched to a gene.

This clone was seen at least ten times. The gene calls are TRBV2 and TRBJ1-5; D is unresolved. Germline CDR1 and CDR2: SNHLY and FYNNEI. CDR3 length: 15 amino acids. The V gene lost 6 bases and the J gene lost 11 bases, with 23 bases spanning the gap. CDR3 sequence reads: CASRGDIRGSRAQHF. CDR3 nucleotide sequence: TGTGCCAGCAGAGGCGACATACGGGGTTCTAGGGCCCAGCATTTT.

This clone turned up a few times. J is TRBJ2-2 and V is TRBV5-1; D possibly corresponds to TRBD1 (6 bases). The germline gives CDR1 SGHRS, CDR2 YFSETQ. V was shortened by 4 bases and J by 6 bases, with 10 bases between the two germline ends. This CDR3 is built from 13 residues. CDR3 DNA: TGCGCCAGCAGCATACAGGGTTCCGGGGAGCTGTTTTTT. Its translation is CASSIQGSGELFF.